Shown below are 16 T cell receptor beta chains from a single sample sequenced in a study of T cell clonality in common variable immunodeficiency. Repertoires were generated with immunoSEQ multiplex PCR, while TCRdb's copy carries only in-frame clones and drops some. Observed in the sample are roughly 30,000 clones, none of them singletons. General study points: Common variable immunodeficiency TCR beta sequences reportedly had fewer deletions and N-nucleotide insertions.

For these TCRs, the target antigens are not known. Sequencing was done on a sample of peripheral blood mononuclear cells. These receptors all come from a human donor with common variable immunodeficiency.

This clone was found many times. The read terminates 3 residues ahead of where the CDR3 ends, so the germline J gene completes it. The chain joins TRBV18 to TRBJ1-3, with a possible D match to TRBD1 (5 bases). CDR3 length: 18 residues. Germline V CDR1 and CDR2: KGHSH, LQKENI. The CDR3 protein is CASSPGTSGRTPEFIIYF. CDR3 bases read: TGTGCCAGCTCCCCCGGGACTAGCGGGAGGACCCCCGAGTTCATC.

This clone was recorded at least ten times. The read stops 3 residues short of the end of the CDR3; the missing end is completed from the germline J gene. The chain recombines TRBV5-4 with TRBJ2-7; 7 bases match TRBD1. The CDR3 runs to 14 residues. Germline V gene sequence: CDR1 SGHNT, CDR2 YYREEE (reference sequence). V dropped 5 bases and J dropped 3; count of bases not matched to a gene: 8. The DNA read from the CDR3 is TGTGCCAGCAGTCCAAGACAGGGCAGCTACGAG. Amino acid sequence: CASSPRQGSYE. The full CDR3 protein is CASSPRQGSYEQYF.

At least ten counts were recorded for this clone. The read finishes 3 residues shy of the CDR3 end, and the germline J gene is used to complete it. J is TRBJ1-5 and V is TRBV7-2; D is uncertain. Germline V gives CDR1 SGHTA, CDR2 FQGNSA. The V and J ends lost 0 bases and 6 bases respectively, with 9 bases between them. CDR3 length: 14 amino acids. This CDR3 is CASSLAPEGQPQHF. Incomplete CDR3 DNA: TGTGCCAGCAGCTTAGCGCCGGAGGGTCAGCCC. Looking up the rest from reference TRBV7-2 and TRBJ1-5 gives the full variable domain: GAGVSQSPSNKVTEKGKDVELRCDPISGHTALYWYRQSLGQGLEFLIYFQGNSAPDKSGLPSDRFSAERTGGSVSTLTIQRTQQEDSAVYLCASSLAPEGQPQHFGDGTRLSIL.

This clone was picked up many times. The read halts 3 residues ahead of the CDR3 end, with the missing end drawn from the germline J gene. The genes are TRBV19 and TRBJ1-2, with TRBD1 matching 7 bases. Germline V gene sequence: CDR1 LNHDA, CDR2 SQIVND (reference sequence). The trim removed 6 bases at V and 4 bases at J, leaving 8 bases unmatched. The CDR3 length is 14 residues. CDR3 residues: CASSLGTESYGYTF. Incomplete CDR3 DNA: TGTGCCAGTAGCCTCGGGACAGAGAGCTATGGC.

On this clone: The read terminates 3 residues before the CDR3 end, so the remaining end is supplied by the germline J gene. The V call is TRBV19, the J call TRBJ1-2; 12 nucleotides agree with TRBD1. CDR3 length: 14 residues. Germline CDR1 reads LNHDA; CDR2 reads SQIVND (reference sequence). The junction had 3 bases not matched to a gene; V was cut back by 3 bases and J by 7 bases. CDR3 amino acids: CASSIGTGGSGYTF. The CDR3 DNA, read in part, is TGTGCCAGTAGTATCGGGACAGGGGGCAGTGGC.

This clone has just a few counts. The read finishes 3 residues shy of the CDR3 end, and the germline J gene is used to complete it. V usage is TRBV5-1 and J usage is TRBJ2-7, with 7 nucleotides matching TRBD1. The CDR3 has 13 residues. With 4 bases clipped from V and 2 bases from J, the junction kept 3 bases outside the gene matches. Germline V gene lookup returns CDR1 SGHRS and CDR2 YFSETQ. The CDR3 spells CASSKDRAYEQYF. The sequenced part of the CDR3 DNA is TGCGCCAGCAGCAAAGACAGGGCCTACGAG.

This clone was seen repeatedly, ten times or more. The read terminates 3 residues ahead of where the CDR3 ends, so the germline J gene completes it. The chain couples TRBV2 to TRBJ2-1, with 8 bases identical to TRBD2. CDR1 is SNHLY, CDR2 FYNNEI, per germline. CDR3 length equals 15 residues. The V gene end was trimmed by 4 bases and the J gene end by 7 bases; junction bases not matched to a gene: 9. The chain's CDR3 is CASSVDAGGGNEQFF. The CDR3 bases that were read are TGTGCCAGCAGTGTGGACGCGGGAGGTGGGAATGAG.

This clone was detected ten times or more. The read terminates 3 residues ahead of where the CDR3 ends, so the germline J gene completes it. The V call is TRBV5-1, the J call TRBJ2-7, with D possibly called TRBD1 or TRBD2 (7 bases each). The V and J ends lost 6 bases and 0 bases respectively, with 13 bases between them. Germline CDR1 SGHRS, CDR2 YFSETQ. The CDR3 contains 14 residues. Incomplete CDR3 DNA: TGCGCCAGCAAGCGGGACAGTAACTCCTACGAG. Amino acids: CASKRDSNSYE. Given in full, the CDR3 is CASKRDSNSYEQYF.

This clone appeared many times. From the germline J gene comes the end of the CDR3, since the read stops 3 residues before it. J is TRBJ2-7 and V is TRBV18; 9 bases fit TRBD1. CDR1 and CDR2 from the germline V gene are KGHSH and LQKENI. V dropped 3 bases and J dropped 0; count of bases not matched to a gene: 9. This CDR3 has 17 amino acids. The part of the CDR3 DNA that was read is TGTGCCAGCTCACCTCCTACCGGGACAGGGAGCTCCTACGAG. Translation: CASSPPTGTGSSYE. The CDR3 reads in full as CASSPPTGTGSSYEQYF. Drawing the rest from reference TRBV18 and TRBJ2-7, the complete variable domain is NAGVMQNPRHLVRRRGQEARLRCSPMKGHSHVYWYRQLPEEGLKFMVYLQKENIIDESGMPKERFSAEFPKEGPSILRIQQVVRGDSAAYFCASSPPTGTGSSYEQYFGPGTRLTVT.

This clone appeared many times. The DNA ends 3 residues before the CDR3 does, and the rest of the CDR3 is filled in from the germline J gene. This sequence joins TRBV5-1 and TRBJ1-1; no reliable D call. V shed 0 bases and J shed 2 bases, with 8 bases lying between them. The CDR3 spans 14 residues. Germline V lookup: CDR1 SGHRS, CDR2 YFSETQ. The CDR3 bases that were read are TGCGCCAGCAGCTTGGACAGTGCAAACACTGAA. It yields the protein CASSLDSANTE. The whole CDR3 sequence reads CASSLDSANTEAFF.

This clone was seen more than once but under ten times. The observed sequence ends 3 residues before the CDR3 terminus, with the missing tail filled in from the germline J gene. This chain uses TRBV5-1 with TRBJ2-3, with 9 bases aligning to TRBD1. Per germline, CDR1 SGHRS and CDR2 YFSETQ. This CDR3 comprises 14 residues. V was clipped by 4 bases and J by 5 bases; unmatched bases: 5. The DNA read from the CDR3 is TGCGCCAGCAGCCTGGGACAGGGTAAAGATACG. Translated, it gives CASSLGQGKDT. The full CDR3 protein reads CASSLGQGKDTQYF. The full variable domain, its missing parts supplied by reference TRBV5-1 and TRBJ2-3, is KAGVTQTPRYLIKTRGQQVTLSCSPISGHRSVSWYQQTPGQGLQFLFEYFSETQRNKGNFPGRFSGRQFSNSRSEMNVSTLELGDSALYLCASSLGQGKDTQYFGPGTRLTVL.

This clone has just a few counts. Coverage ceases 3 residues before the CDR3 finishes, and the germline J gene fills in the end. The chain links TRBV6-1 to TRBJ2-3; 9 nucleotides agree with TRBD2. Germline-derived CDR1 and CDR2 are MNHNS and SASEGT. This CDR3 is built from 15 residues. The J segment lost 1 base and the V segment lost 4 bases, leaving 3 bases of the junction unmatched. The sequenced part of the CDR3 DNA is TGTGCCAGCAGTGTGCGGACTAGCGGCACAGATACG. Its protein product is CASSVRTSGTDT. The CDR3 as a whole reads CASSVRTSGTDTQYF.

This clone was picked up many times. The CDR3 extends 3 residues past the end of the read, so its final part is completed from the germline J gene. The rearrangement joins TRBV5-1 to TRBJ1-1; possibly TRBD1 for D (5 bases). The CDR3 is made up of 13 amino acids. CDR1 is SGHRS, CDR2 YFSETQ, per germline. Trimming took off 9 bases at V and 3 bases at J, with 15 bases between the two ends. The chain's CDR3 is CATRTDSYTEAFF. The part of the CDR3 DNA that was read is TGCGCCACCCGAACTGACAGCTACACTGAA.

As for this clone: The read ends 3 residues before the CDR3 terminus; that terminus is restored from the germline J gene. The chain uses TRBV7-6 and TRBJ2-1; 14 bases line up with TRBD2. Germline V gene sequence: CDR1 SGHVS, CDR2 FNYEAQ. V was clipped by 5 bases and J by 5 bases; unmatched bases: 11. The CDR3 is made up of 18 amino acids. The CDR3 is CASSTRGGLAGEHNEQFF. The CDR3 DNA, read in part, is TGTGCCAGCAGCACCCGGGGGGGACTAGCGGGAGAACACAATGAG. Looking up the rest from reference TRBV7-6 and TRBJ2-1 gives the full variable domain: GAGVSQSPRYKVTKRGQDVALRCDPISGHVSLYWYRQALGQGPEFLTYFNYEAQQDKSGLPNDRFSAERPEGSISTLTIQRTEQRDSAMYRCASSTRGGLAGEHNEQFFGPGTRLTVL.

This clone was seen ten or more times. The observed sequence ends 3 residues before the CDR3 terminus, with the missing tail filled in from the germline J gene. This chain joins TRBV19 and TRBJ2-5; perhaps TRBD1 as D (5 bases). Trimming removed 4 bases from V and 4 bases from J, with 19 bases in between. Looked up from germline, CDR1 is LNHDA and CDR2 is SQIVND (reference sequence). This CDR3 is 16 amino acids long. The sequenced part of the CDR3 DNA is TGTGCCAGTAGTAAACTGGGGCAGAGACAAGGAGAGACC. Its translation is CASSKLGQRQGET. The entire CDR3 protein reads CASSKLGQRQGETQYF.

Many counts were recorded for this clone. The read halts 3 residues ahead of the CDR3 end, with the missing end drawn from the germline J gene. This chain uses TRBV7-8 with TRBJ2-3; TRBD1 matches at 7 bases. Germline loops: CDR1 SGHVS, CDR2 FQNEAQ. The CDR3 contains 15 residues. J was trimmed by 7 bases and V by 5 bases; bases with no gene match: 12. The sequenced CDR3 bases are TGTGCCAGCAGCGCCCGACAGGGTCCAAGTAATACG. This encodes CASSARQGPSNT. The full CDR3 protein reads CASSARQGPSNTQYF.